These 20 T cell receptor beta chains were sequenced from one sample in a study of CD8 T cells in Susac syndrome. When the RNA was reverse transcribed, random hexamers were used with an input of about 0.5 to 1 ug. TCRdb reprocessed the immunoSEQ multiplex PCR reads via MiXCR and lists one record per CDR3 protein. In the table there are 150,000 or so distinct CDR3 sequences, around 95% of which are singletons. The sequenced sample consisted of CD4+ T cells from PBMCs. These receptors were obtained from a human donor in good health.

The CDR3, as DNA: TGTGCCAGCAGACCCGACACCTCACCCTACGAGCAGTACTTC. Encoded protein: CASRPDTSPYEQYF. The J gene is TRBJ2-7, the V gene TRBV3-1; D unresolved. V was trimmed by 6 bases and J by 2 bases, leaving 14 bases between them. This CDR3 is 14 amino acids long. Germline lookup yields CDR1 LGHDT and CDR2 YNNKEL (reference sequence).

This clonotype appeared once. The V gene is TRBV12-3 or TRBV12-4, the J gene TRBJ1-1, with D unclear. The CDR3 length is 16 residues. V lost 1 base and J lost 1, with 13 bases in between. The CDR3: CASSLVAGGRNTEAFF. The CDR3 nucleotides read TGTGCCAGCAGTTTAGTGGCAGGTGGAAGGAACACTGAAGCTTTCTTT.

The V call is TRBV12-3 or TRBV12-4, the J call TRBJ1-1; D is ambiguous. The germline V and J ends were trimmed by 6 bases and 0 bases, with 8 bases remaining between them. The CDR3 contains 13 residues. The CDR3 sequence is CASRAQVNTEAFF. CDR3 DNA sequence: TGTGCCAGCAGGGCTCAGGTGAACACTGAAGCTTTCTTT.

DNA for the CDR3: TGTGCCAGCAGCTTAGTACAGGGAATCGGCTACGAGCAGTACTTC. Translating gives CASSLVQGIGYEQYF. The chain joins TRBV7-8 to TRBJ2-7; D might be TRBD1 (6 bases). CDR1 SGHVS and CDR2 FQNEAQ come from the germline V gene. The CDR3 is 15 residues long. Trimming removed 1 base at V and 3 bases at J, with 13 bases between.

A single count supports this clonotype. The genes are TRBV7-9 and TRBJ2-5; TRBD2 matches 15 bases. The CDR3 runs 16 residues. The trim removed 3 bases at V and 5 bases at J, leaving 4 bases unmatched. CDR1 SEHNR and CDR2 FQNEAQ come from the germline V gene (reference sequence). The CDR3 sequence is CASSFGLAGGLETQYF. CDR3 nucleotides: TGTGCCAGCAGCTTCGGACTAGCGGGGGGGCTGGAGACCCAGTACTTC.

This chain uses TRBV5-1 with TRBJ2-2; D not resolved. CDR3 length equals 15 residues. Per germline, CDR1 SGHRS and CDR2 YFSETQ. The germline V and J ends were trimmed by 0 bases and 3 bases, with 9 bases remaining between them. CDR3 coding DNA: TGCGCCAGCAGCTTGGAGCAGCAGTACACCGGGGAGCTGTTTTTT. The encoded protein is CASSLEQQYTGELFF.

The rearrangement joins TRBV6-5 to TRBJ2-2, with 7 bases lining up with TRBD1. Germline CDR1 is MNHEY and CDR2 is SVGAGI. The CDR3 is 18 amino acids. V lost 2 bases to trimming and J lost 2 bases; unmatched junction nucleotides: 11. The CDR3, as DNA: TGTGCCAGCAGTTACGGGGCAATGGACAGGTCAAACACCGGGGAGCTGTTTTTT. Its protein is CASSYGAMDRSNTGELFF.

V is TRBV7-2 and J is TRBJ2-1; 12 bases match TRBD2. J gave up 7 bases and V 5 bases, and 9 bases lay outside the gene matches. CDR3 length: 16 amino acids. In germline, CDR1 is SGHTA, CDR2 FQGNSA. CDR3 region: CASSPHLAGGINEQFF. CDR3 DNA sequence: TGTGCCAGCAGCCCCCACCTAGCGGGGGGGATAAATGAGCAGTTCTTC.

The rearrangement links TRBV2 to TRBJ1-5; maybe TRBD1 (5 bases). The CDR3 runs to 14 residues. The V and J ends lost 8 bases and 3 bases respectively, with 14 bases between them. CDR1 SNHLY and CDR2 FYNNEI come from the germline V gene. The CDR3 is CASGRDGLNQPQHF. Written as DNA, the CDR3 is TGTGCCAGCGGTCGGGACGGCCTCAATCAGCCCCAGCATTTT.

This chain links TRBV20-1 with TRBJ2-5, with D tentatively TRBD2 (5 bases). Trimming shortened V by 3 bases and J by 2 bases, and 13 bases separated the two germline ends. The germline V gene has CDR1 DFQATT and CDR2 SNEGSKA (reference sequence). The CDR3 is 14 amino acids. The chain's CDR3 is CSARRDGVQETQYF. For the CDR3, the DNA is TGCAGTGCTAGGCGAGACGGGGTACAAGAGACCCAGTACTTC.

The V gene is TRBV15, the J gene TRBJ1-4; D is undetermined. The CDR3 runs to 14 residues. V was clipped by 3 bases and J by 5 bases, with 10 bases between them. CDR1 is LNHNV, CDR2 YYDKDF, per germline (reference sequence). The CDR3 DNA reads TGTGCCACCAGCAGTGGGATAGAGAATGAAAAACTGTTTTTT. This gives the protein CATSSGIENEKLFF.

The CDR3 protein is CASSLNRDTDTQYF. CDR3 nucleotide sequence: TGTGCCAGCAGCTTAAACAGGGACACAGATACGCAGTATTTT. The rearrangement links TRBV7-3 to TRBJ2-3; a weak D match, TRBD1 (6 bases). Trimming removed 1 base from V and 2 bases from J, with 7 bases in between. CDR1 and CDR2 from the germline V gene are SGHTA and FQGTGA. This CDR3 has 14 residues.

The chain joins TRBV6-1 to TRBJ2-7; the match to TRBD1 covers 8 bases. The CDR3 extends over 14 amino acids. Germline values: CDR1 MNHNS, CDR2 SASEGT. The J segment lost 6 bases and the V segment lost 4 bases, leaving 8 bases of the junction unmatched. The DNA of the CDR3 is TGTGCCAGCAGTGTTATGACAGGGGCCCCCGAGCAGTACTTC. It translates to CASSVMTGAPEQYF.

The J gene is TRBJ1-4, the V gene TRBV7-6, with TRBD1 matching 7 bases. Unmatched junction bases numbered 6, after V lost 5 bases and J lost 0 bases. The germline CDR1 and CDR2 sequences are SGHVS and FNYEAQ. This CDR3 comprises 16 residues. CDR3 protein: CASSPTGAATNEKLFF. Here the CDR3 DNA reads TGTGCCAGCAGCCCTACAGGGGCCGCAACTAATGAAAAACTGTTTTTT. The full variable domain, rest sourced from reference TRBV7-6 and TRBJ1-4, is GAGVSQSPRYKVTKRGQDVALRCDPISGHVSLYWYRQALGQGPEFLTYFNYEAQQDKSGLPNDRFSAERPEGSISTLTIQRTEQRDSAMYRCASSPTGAATNEKLFFGSGTQLSVL.

CDR3 loop: CASFHGEGDTQYF. In nucleotides, the CDR3 is TGCGCCAGCTTTCACGGGGAGGGAGATACGCAGTATTTT. The J gene is TRBJ2-3, the V gene TRBV5-1; 7 bases match TRBD2. V shed 7 bases and J 5 bases; nucleotides not matched to a gene: 7. The CDR3 is 13 residues long. Germline V CDR1 and CDR2: SGHRS, YFSETQ.

The chain employs TRBV28 and TRBJ2-7; 8 bases align to TRBD1. The germline V gene has CDR1 MDHEN and CDR2 SYDVKM. With 5 bases clipped from V and 1 base from J, the junction kept 7 bases outside the gene matches. The CDR3 contains 15 residues. The CDR3 region is CASSMTGAFSYEQYF. In DNA form, the CDR3 reads TGTGCCAGCAGTATGACAGGGGCCTTTTCCTACGAGCAGTACTTC.

The chain combines TRBV4-2 with TRBJ1-2; D uncertain. Trimming left V 0 bases short and J 0 bases short, with 11 bases between. CDR3 length: 16 residues. CDR1 is LGHNA, CDR2 YNFKEQ, per germline. In DNA, the CDR3 is TGTGCCAGCAGCCAAGATTTGCCAGTAGCTAACTATGGCTACACCTTC. It codes for CASSQDLPVANYGYTF.

J is TRBJ2-3 and V is TRBV24-1; 7 bases match TRBD2. The V and J ends lost 5 bases and 0 bases, in that order; junction bases with no gene match: 1. This CDR3 has 14 amino acids. Germline CDR1 KGHDR, CDR2 SFDVKD. CDR3: CATSVSGSTDTQYF. CDR3 nucleotides: TGTGCCACCAGTGTTAGCGGGAGCACAGATACGCAGTATTTT.

The chain uses TRBV7-2 and TRBJ2-1; D unresolved. Germline CDR1 and CDR2: SGHTA and FQGNSA. The CDR3 runs to 13 residues. The germline V and J ends were trimmed by 4 bases and 8 bases, with 12 bases remaining between them. CDR3 amino acids: CASSYRLGDEQFF. The CDR3 DNA reads TGTGCCAGCAGCTACCGGCTTGGCGATGAGCAGTTCTTC.

The gene calls are TRBV7-2 and TRBJ2-7, with TRBD1 matching over 7 bases. V lost 6 bases, J lost 3 bases, and 8 bases stayed unmatched. The CDR3 runs 14 residues. Germline V gene lookup returns CDR1 SGHTA and CDR2 FQGNSA. CDR3 protein: CASRTLDRSYEQYF. The CDR3 bases are TGTGCCAGCAGGACATTGGACAGGAGCTACGAGCAGTACTTC.